The 4 T cell receptor beta chains presented below share a single source sample, sequenced in a study of blood T cells in healthy people across ages. Alongside a J-beta primer mix, a sample-barcoded 5' primer served in a second PCR lasting roughly 7 to 11 cycles. TCRdb used MiXCR to reprocess the 5' RACE reads, holding one entry per CDR3 protein. The sample carries fewer than 900,000 distinct CDR3 sequences, more than 40% recorded once. The sequencing input was blood. These receptors were obtained from a woman aged 55-69 years in good health.

This chain links TRBV7-9 with TRBJ1-5; a possible D gene is TRBD1 (6 bases). Germline CDR1 SEHNR, CDR2 FQNEAQ (reference sequence). The CDR3 sequence is 14 residues long. V was clipped by 1 base and J by 7 bases, with 11 bases between them. The CDR3 nucleotides read TGTGCCAGCAGCTTAGGGACAGAAAGCCAGCCCCAGCATTTT. Encoded protein: CASSLGTESQPQHF.

CDR3 bases: TGTGCCAGCAGTGAGTCAGGGGGCTATGGCTACACCTTC. It is translated as CASSESGGYGYTF. The rearrangement uses TRBV7-9 and TRBJ1-2, with TRBD1 matching over 7 bases. The germline V gene has CDR1 SEHNR and CDR2 FQNEAQ (reference sequence). The CDR3 runs to 13 residues. After removal of 6 bases from V and 4 bases from J, the junction contained 5 bases not matched to a gene.

This clonotype appeared a few times. This chain connects TRBV7-2 to TRBJ2-5; D remains unclear. The germline CDR1 and CDR2 sequences are SGHTA and FQGNSA. Trimming took off 4 bases at V and 1 base at J, with 16 bases between the two ends. The CDR3 contains 16 residues. The CDR3 DNA follows: TGTGCCAGCAGCTCAACCACCCCGGGCCGCCAAGAGACCCAGTACTTC. It is translated as CASSSTTPGRQETQYF.

V and J are TRBV4-2 and TRBJ2-3, with 12 bases identical to TRBD2. Germline V CDR1 and CDR2: LGHNA, YNFKEQ. The CDR3 is made up of 16 amino acids. V trimming: 0 bases; J trimming: 5 bases; junction bases outside the gene matches: 3. CDR3 sequence reads: CASSQELAGGGDTQYF. The CDR3, as DNA: TGTGCCAGCAGCCAAGAGCTAGCGGGAGGGGGAGATACGCAGTATTTT.